What follows are 21 T cell receptor beta chains derived from one specimen sequenced in a study of beta chain features in type 1 diabetes. The sequenced template was cDNA made from the entire isolated RNA. TCRdb keeps only in-frame clones here, not all; method: immunoSEQ multiplex PCR. This sample carries about 620,000 clones, about 14% of them seen once, and the ten largest clones take 0.093%. The source material was naive CD4+ T cells from blood. These receptors were taken from a man aged 18 to 30 in good health.

CDR3 bases: TGTGCTTCCCGTGGGACAACTAACTATGGCTACACCTTC. It specifies CASRGTTNYGYTF. The rearrangement links TRBV30 to TRBJ1-2; D is possibly TRBD1 (6 bases). Germline-derived CDR1 and CDR2 are GTSNPN and SVGIG (reference sequence). This CDR3 comprises 13 residues.

This clone was detected only a few times. The chain combines TRBV4-1 with TRBJ1-1; tentative D call: TRBD1 (6 bases). CDR1 and CDR2 from the germline V gene are MGHRA and YSYEKL. The ends were cut back, 7 bases at V and 4 bases at J, with 16 bases in the middle. There are 14 residues in the CDR3. CDR3 region: CASKGGRPSTEAFF. CDR3 bases: TGCGCCAGCAAGGGGGGACGGCCGAGCACTGAAGCTTTCTTT.

This clone was picked up a small number of times. This chain joins TRBV9 and TRBJ2-1, with 7 positions matching TRBD1. In germline, CDR1 is SGDLS, CDR2 YYNGEE. Germline trimming cut 4 bases from V and 4 bases from J; bases unmatched to any gene: 8. CDR3 length equals 15 residues. The CDR3, as DNA: TGTGCCAGCAGCACTTTAGGGACAGTTTACAATGAGCAGTTCTTC. Translated: CASSTLGTVYNEQFF.

Regarding this clone: One end of the junction varies from germline; a read error may be responsible. The chain has TRBV2 and TRBJ1-5; D remains unclear. The V gene's germline CDR1 is SNHLY and CDR2 FYNNEI. The CDR3 loop spans 14 amino acids. CDR3 in amino acids: CASSQAATLQPQHF. CDR3 DNA sequence: TGTGCCAGCAGTCAAGCCGCGACCCTCCAGCCCCAGCATTTT.

The CDR3 is CASSQVGGSSYNEQFF. As DNA, the CDR3 is TGCGCCAGCAGCCAAGTAGGAGGGAGCTCCTACAATGAGCAGTTCTTC. This chain joins TRBV4-3 and TRBJ2-1, with D tentatively TRBD2 (6 bases). The CDR3 runs to 16 residues. The V end lost 1 base, the J end lost 0 bases, and 10 bases lay between the germline ends. Germline CDR1 and CDR2: LGHNA and YSLEER.

This clone was observed a handful of times. The CDR3 region is CASSDYPDLQQETQYF. CDR3 nucleotide sequence: TGCGCCAGCAGCGACTACCCGGACTTGCAGCAAGAGACCCAGTACTTC. V and J are TRBV5-1 and TRBJ2-5; possible D gene TRBD2, 5 bases. Germline V gene sequence: CDR1 SGHRS, CDR2 YFSETQ. The CDR3 has 16 amino acids. The V end was cut by 4 bases, the J end by 2 bases, with 18 bases between.

This clone was picked up a small number of times. The gene calls are TRBV28 and TRBJ2-5; TRBD1 might be the D (6 bases). Germline lookup yields CDR1 MDHEN and CDR2 SYDVKM. This CDR3 comprises 15 residues. Between the trimmed V and J ends, which lost 2 bases and 1 base, there was a span of 11 bases. The CDR3 DNA sequence: TGTGCCAGCAGTTTAGGACAAGGGGGCCAAGAGACCCAGTACTTC. Amino acids: CASSLGQGGQETQYF.

This clone was seen only a few times. The chain has TRBV4-3 and TRBJ2-4, with no clear D. Germline CDR1 and CDR2: LGHNA and YSLEER. The CDR3 consists of 16 residues. The V end lost 4 bases, the J end lost 0 bases, and 13 bases lay between the germline ends. CDR3 nucleotide sequence: TGCGCCAGCAGCCCCGATGCCGTACTAGCCAAAAACATTCAGTACTTC. It encodes CASSPDAVLAKNIQYF.

This clone was observed a few times. The rearrangement links TRBV4-2 to TRBJ1-3; D unclear. The V and J ends lost 0 bases and 4 bases respectively, with 4 bases between them. CDR1 is LGHNA, CDR2 YNFKEQ, per germline. The CDR3 is 13 amino acids. CDR3 loop: CASSQDRGNTIYF. Written as DNA, the CDR3 is TGTGCCAGCAGCCAAGATCGGGGAAACACCATATATTTT.

This clone was counted a few times. The chain carries TRBV5-4 and TRBJ2-5; 7 nucleotides align to TRBD1. The CDR3 contains 14 residues. Per germline, CDR1 SGHNT and CDR2 YYREEE (reference sequence). V was clipped by 3 bases and J by 5 bases; unmatched bases: 7. CDR3 nucleotides: TGTGCCAGCAGCTCTGGGACAGCCTGGGAGACCCAGTACTTC. Protein sequence: CASSSGTAWETQYF. Looking up the rest from reference TRBV5-4 and TRBJ2-5 gives the full variable domain: ETGVTQSPTHLIKTRGQQVTLRCSSQSGHNTVSWYQQALGQGPQFIFQYYREEENGRGNFPPRFSGLQFPNYSSELNVNALELDDSALYLCASSSGTAWETQYFGPGTRLLVL.

The chain is built from TRBV7-9 and TRBJ2-1; TRBD2 might be the D (6 bases). Germline V gives CDR1 SEHNR, CDR2 FQNEAQ (reference sequence). The CDR3 length is 16 residues. V lost 5 bases to trimming and J lost 0 bases, with 14 bases between them. This chain's CDR3 is CASSPRTTTSYNEQFF. In DNA form, the CDR3 reads TGTGCCAGCAGCCCCCGGACTACCACCTCCTACAATGAGCAGTTCTTC. Together with reference TRBV7-9 and TRBJ2-1, the CDR3 gives the full variable domain: DTGVSQNPRHKITKRGQNVTFRCDPISEHNRLYWYRQTLGQGPEFLTYFQNEAQLEKSRLLSDRFSAERPKGSFSTLEIQRTEQGDSAMYLCASSPRTTTSYNEQFFGPGTRLTVL.

This clone has a handful of counts. The V call is TRBV6-4, the J call TRBJ2-1; D might be TRBD2 (6 bases). The CDR3 is made up of 15 amino acids. Germline lookup yields CDR1 MRHNA and CDR2 SNTAGT. The ends were cut back, 3 bases at V and 3 bases at J, with 12 bases in the middle. CDR3 coding DNA: TGTGCCAGCAGTGAGGGTGGGAGGCTCTACAATGAGCAGTTCTTC. Protein: CASSEGGRLYNEQFF.

This clone was detected ten times or more. The CDR3 reads CASSQGQSFGYGYTF. DNA for the CDR3: TGCGCCAGCAGCCAGGGCCAGTCATTCGGGTATGGCTACACCTTC. The chain joins TRBV4-1 to TRBJ1-2; D remains unclear. Trimming removed 3 bases from V and 5 bases from J, with 16 bases in between. This CDR3 has 15 residues. CDR1 and CDR2 from the germline V gene are MGHRA and YSYEKL.

This clone showed up just a few times. The chain has TRBV15 and TRBJ2-5, with D possibly called TRBD1 or TRBD2 (6 bases each). Trimming pared 8 bases from V and 4 bases from J, leaving 17 bases between. The CDR3 runs 14 residues. Germline V gives CDR1 LNHNV, CDR2 YYDKDF (reference sequence). The CDR3: CATGGTSRGETQYF. The DNA of the CDR3 is TGTGCCACCGGAGGGACATCCCGAGGAGAGACCCAGTACTTC.

The rearrangement joins TRBV19 to TRBJ2-7, with D possibly matching TRBD1 (5 bases). The germline V and J ends were trimmed by 3 bases and 7 bases, with 22 bases remaining between them. Germline V CDR1 and CDR2: LNHDA, SQIVND (reference sequence). This CDR3 has 16 amino acids. CDR3 region: CASSISKVAGWREQYF. The CDR3 nucleotides read TGTGCCAGTAGTATTTCAAAGGTCGCAGGGTGGCGAGAGCAGTACTTC.

This clone was counted only a few times. The chain is built from TRBV5-1 and TRBJ1-2, with TRBD1 matching 8 bases. The ends lost 4 bases at V and 4 bases at J; junction bases unmatched: 15. Looked up from germline, CDR1 is SGHRS and CDR2 is YFSETQ. The CDR3 runs to 17 residues. The CDR3 nucleotides read TGCGCCAGCAGCACCTCCGGGGACAGGAGTGGGGGCTATGGCTACACCTTC. Protein product: CASSTSGDRSGGYGYTF.

The chain combines TRBV9 with TRBJ1-3, with TRBD1 matching 7 bases. V lost 5 bases and J lost 0; bases outside the gene matches: 8. The CDR3 is 16 amino acids. Germline V gene data show CDR1 as SGDLS and CDR2 as YYNGEE. As DNA, the CDR3 is TGTGCCAGCAGTGGGGACAGTCTCATCTCTGGAAACACCATATATTTT. Protein product: CASSGDSLISGNTIYF.

The V call is TRBV11-2, the J call TRBJ2-3; possible D gene TRBD1, 5 bases. There are 13 residues in the CDR3. Looked up from germline, CDR1 is SGHAT and CDR2 is FQNNGV. The V end lost 5 bases, the J end lost 6 bases, and 12 bases lay between the germline ends. In DNA form, the CDR3 reads TGTGCCAGCAGCACCCAGGGATGGGATACGCAGTATTTT. This gives the protein CASSTQGWDTQYF. The variable domain in full, with the rest retrieved from reference TRBV11-2 and TRBJ2-3, is EAGVAQSPRYKIIEKRQSVAFWCNPISGHATLYWYQQILGQGPKLLIQFQNNGVVDDSQLPKDRFSAERLKGVDSTLKIQPAKLEDSAVYLCASSTQGWDTQYFGPGTRLTVL.

The genes are TRBV29-1 and TRBJ1-1; perhaps TRBD1 as D (5 bases). Germline lookup yields CDR1 SQVTM and CDR2 ANQGSEA. The V and J ends lost 2 bases and 4 bases respectively, with 14 bases between them. The length of the CDR3 is 14 residues. In DNA, the CDR3 is TGCAGCGTTGAACGGGGCGCGGGGTTCACTGAAGCTTTCTTT. This codes for CSVERGAGFTEAFF.

This clone appeared a few times. The J gene is TRBJ1-1, the V gene TRBV14; 7 positions match TRBD1. Looked up from germline, CDR1 is SGHDN and CDR2 is FVKESK. The V segment lost 4 bases and the J segment 0 bases; nucleotides outside the gene matches: 5. CDR3 length equals 15 residues. CDR3 in amino acids: CASSRRTGMNTEAFF. The CDR3 bases are TGTGCCAGCAGCCGCCGGACAGGAATGAACACTGAAGCTTTCTTT.

This clone appeared a few times. This sequence joins TRBV7-3 and TRBJ2-7; D is undetermined. V was trimmed by 5 bases and J by 2 bases, leaving 13 bases between them. The germline V gene encodes CDR1 SGHTA and CDR2 FQGTGA. The CDR3 extends over 14 amino acids. The CDR3 DNA is TGTGCCAGCAGCGTCAGTGGCGGCACCTACGAGCAGTACTTC. It is translated as CASSVSGGTYEQYF.